This T cell receptor beta chain appears in the sequencing data of a study of monozygotic twins with inflammatory bowel disease. No DNA is given; TCRdb re-called the 5' RACE reads and lists each CDR3 protein once. Its listing shows 170,000 or so distinct CDR3 sequences. Germline V gene data show CDR1 as SGHDT and CDR2 as YYEEEE. This CDR3 comprises 11 residues. Input material: blood. This TCR derives from a human donor with ulcerative colitis or Crohn's disease, or a healthy co-twin of an affected twin (not recorded which). The chain employs TRBV5-6 and TRBJ2-4; TCRdb names TRBD1, which stays unverified in the absence of DNA. The CDR3: CASRGGHMQYF.